This T cell receptor beta chain was found in a study of blood T cell repertoires in COVID-19. About the research overall: COVID-19 samples, acute and convalescent, were from the United States, Italy and Spain. Nucleic acid was either cDNA or gDNA, and it came from T cells, B-cell-depleted T cells, or PBMCs.

The CDR3 spans 18 residues. After removal of 3 bases from V and 5 bases from J, the junction contained 15 bases not matched to a gene. Per the germline V gene, CDR1 is SEHNR and CDR2 is FQNEAQ (reference sequence). Methods used by the authors: Counts of nucleated cells, estimated from reference gene primer amplification, were obtained. TCRdb keeps only in-frame clones here, not all; method: immunoSEQ multiplex PCR. V, J and clone size derive from that table, while D and trimming were established from the DNA sequence. The sample records roughly 330,000 clones, around 87% being singletons. The origin of this receptor is a woman under 40 who had recovered from COVID-19. Input material: PBMCs or T cells enriched from blood (not recorded which). The V and J genes are TRBV7-9 and TRBJ2-2, with 7 positions matching TRBD2. CDR3 nucleotide sequence: TGTGCCAGCAGCTTTTTCTTCCAGATGCGGGGGAGGACCGGGGAGCTGTTTTTT. It codes for CASSFFFQMRGRTGELFF.